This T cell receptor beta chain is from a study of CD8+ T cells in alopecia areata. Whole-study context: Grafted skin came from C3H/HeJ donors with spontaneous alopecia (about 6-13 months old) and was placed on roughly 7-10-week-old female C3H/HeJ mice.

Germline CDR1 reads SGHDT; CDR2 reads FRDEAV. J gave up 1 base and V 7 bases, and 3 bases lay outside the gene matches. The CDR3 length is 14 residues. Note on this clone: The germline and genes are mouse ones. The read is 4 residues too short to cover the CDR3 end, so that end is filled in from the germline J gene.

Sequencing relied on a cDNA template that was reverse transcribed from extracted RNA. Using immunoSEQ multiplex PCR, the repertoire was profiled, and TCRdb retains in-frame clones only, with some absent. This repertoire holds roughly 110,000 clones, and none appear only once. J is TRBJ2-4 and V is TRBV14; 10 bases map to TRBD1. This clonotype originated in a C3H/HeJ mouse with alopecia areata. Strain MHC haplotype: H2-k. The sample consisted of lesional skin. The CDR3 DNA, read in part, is TGTGCCAGCGGGACAGGGGTCGGTCAAAAC. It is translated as CASGTGVGQN. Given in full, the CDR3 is CASGTGVGQNTLYF. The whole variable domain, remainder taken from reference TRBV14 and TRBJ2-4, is EAGVTQSPRYAVLQEGQAVSFWCDPISGHDTLYWYQQPRDQGPQLLVYFRDEAVIDNSQLPSDRFSAVRPKGTNSTLKIQSAKQGDTATYLCASGTGVGQNTLYFGAGTRLSVL.